The 8 T cell receptor beta chains below were found in one sample sequenced in a study of blood T cell repertoires in COVID-19. The protocol was immunoSEQ multiplex PCR, while the TCRdb copy is restricted to in-frame clones and leaves out a portion. The table lists 100,000 to 150,000 clones, around 76% of them singletons. Source material: peripheral blood. All receptors derive from a man older than 75 with COVID-19, enrolled during active disease.

The rearrangement links TRBV6-5 to TRBJ2-7; D unclear. Germline CDR1 MNHEY, CDR2 SVGAGI. CDR3 length: 15 amino acids. V shed 5 bases and J shed 3 bases, with 17 bases lying between them. CDR3 nucleotides: TGTGCCAGCAGTACCCGGAAACTGACAATCTACGAGCAGTACTTC. Protein sequence: CASSTRKLTIYEQYF.

V usage is TRBV11-2 and J usage is TRBJ1-4; D is unresolved. This CDR3 has 16 residues. From germline, CDR1 is SGHAT and CDR2 FQNNGV. V was clipped by 3 bases and J by 2 bases, with 13 bases between them. CDR3 coding DNA: TGTGCCAGCAGCTTCTATTGGTCGGGGACTAATGAAAAACTGTTTTTT. Protein product: CASSFYWSGTNEKLFF.

The chain couples TRBV4-1 to TRBJ2-7, with D possibly matching TRBD1 (6 bases). CDR3 length: 17 residues. Germline V CDR1 and CDR2: MGHRA, YSYEKL. V lost 1 base, J lost 0 bases, and 16 bases lay in between. This CDR3 reads CASSQAAGVGYSYEQYF. DNA for the CDR3: TGCGCCAGCAGCCAAGCGGCAGGGGTAGGGTACTCCTACGAGCAGTACTTC.

This clone was seen more than once but under ten times. The V gene is TRBV18, the J gene TRBJ2-5; perhaps TRBD2 as D (5 bases). The germline CDR1 and CDR2 sequences are KGHSH and LQKENI. The CDR3 consists of 13 residues. V shed 3 bases and J shed 2 bases, with 7 bases lying between them. CDR3 nucleotide sequence: TGTGCCAGCTCACCGGACTTACAAGAGACCCAGTACTTC. Encoded protein: CASSPDLQETQYF.

The gene calls are TRBV28 and TRBJ2-5, with a possible D match to TRBD2 (5 bases). Germline V gene lookup returns CDR1 MDHEN and CDR2 SYDVKM. V lost 3 bases, J lost 9 bases, and 14 bases lay in between. The CDR3 is made up of 13 amino acids. CDR3 loop: CASSLLASPSQYF. CDR3 DNA: TGTGCCAGCAGTTTGCTAGCCAGTCCCTCCCAGTACTTC.

The gene calls are TRBV6-5 and TRBJ2-6; the match to TRBD1 covers 7 bases. V lost 4 bases to trimming and J lost 0 bases; unmatched junction nucleotides: 0. Germline loops: CDR1 MNHEY, CDR2 SVGAGI. CDR3 length: 15 residues. The CDR3 region is CASSWDSSGANVLTF. As DNA, the CDR3 is TGTGCCAGCAGTTGGGACAGCTCTGGGGCCAACGTCCTGACTTTC.

CDR3 in amino acids: CASSIGQNSYEQYF. The CDR3 region has the DNA TGTGCCAGTAGTATAGGGCAGAACTCCTACGAGCAGTACTTC. The chain uses TRBV19 and TRBJ2-7; D ambiguous. V was shortened by 1 base and J by 0 bases, with 7 bases between the two germline ends. Germline V CDR1 and CDR2: LNHDA, SQIVND (reference sequence). The CDR3 spans 14 residues.

This rearrangement joins TRBV5-1 to TRBJ1-2; a possible D gene is TRBD1 (6 bases). In germline, CDR1 is SGHRS, CDR2 YFSETQ. V was cut by 4 bases and J by 3 bases, with 13 bases left in between. This CDR3 spans 14 amino acids. CDR3 coding DNA: TGCGCCAGCAGCCCTCTCCCAGGGGACTATGGCTACACCTTC. Translation: CASSPLPGDYGYTF.